Listed below are T cell receptor beta chains from one sample, sequenced in a study of cytomegalovirus exposure and HLA in healthy donors. The method was immunoSEQ multiplex PCR; TCRdb's version includes in-frame clones alone and lacks a portion of them. The sample includes 130,000 to 150,000 clones, 75% to 80% seen only once; the top ten take around 3%. The sequencing input was PBMCs. These receptors came from a man aged 35 to 55 in good health and CMV-seropositive. CDR3s include the opening cysteine and the closing phenylalanine or tryptophan. Each record gives: D gene, clone size, V gene, J gene, CDR3 protein, CDR3 DNA. D genes are given only for firm matches. Some rows have no size entry. The others give once, few or many, or a class for an expanded clone.

D gene: TRBD2
clone size: .
V gene: TRBV27
J gene: TRBJ2-7
CDR3 protein: CASSLAGLAGDEQYF
CDR3 DNA: TGTGCCAGCAGTTTGGCCGGACTAGCGGGAGACGAGCAGTACTTC

D gene: .
clone size: .
V gene: TRBV7-9
J gene: TRBJ2-2
CDR3 protein: CASSLARQPLTGELFF
CDR3 DNA: TGTGCCAGCAGCTTAGCGCGGCAACCGCTCACCGGGGAGCTGTTTTTT

D gene: .
clone size: .
V gene: TRBV28
J gene: TRBJ1-2
CDR3 protein: CASSLGRGTYGYTF
CDR3 DNA: TGTGCCAGCAGCTTAGGGCGGGGGACCTATGGCTACACCTTC

D gene: TRBD1
clone size: .
V gene: TRBV29-1
J gene: TRBJ1-2
CDR3 protein: CSVEWGTGSGYTF
CDR3 DNA: TGCAGCGTTGAGTGGGGGACAGGGAGCGGCTACACCTTC

D gene: .
clone size: .
V gene: TRBV2
J gene: TRBJ1-3
CDR3 protein: CASSEMGSSGNTIYF
CDR3 DNA: TGTGCCAGCAGTGAAATGGGGAGCTCTGGAAACACCATATATTTT

D gene: .
clone size: .
V gene: TRBV9
J gene: TRBJ2-7
CDR3 protein: CASSAQGPTSPQYF
CDR3 DNA: TGTGCCAGCAGCGCCCAGGGGCCGACCTCCCCGCAGTACTTC

D gene: .
clone size: .
V gene: TRBV28
J gene: TRBJ2-7
CDR3 protein: CASSFKSPYEQYF
CDR3 DNA: TGTGCCAGCAGTTTTAAATCTCCGTATGAGCAGTACTTC

D gene: .
clone size: .
V gene: TRBV4-3
J gene: TRBJ2-2
CDR3 protein: CASSQAGAGTGELFF
CDR3 DNA: TGCGCCAGCAGCCAAGCCGGGGCGGGGACCGGGGAGCTGTTTTTT

D gene: .
clone size: .
V gene: TRBV27
J gene: TRBJ2-7
CDR3 protein: CASSFSPTGQESYEQYF
CDR3 DNA: TGTGCCAGCAGTTTTTCCCCGACAGGCCAAGAATCCTACGAGCAGTACTTC

D gene: .
clone size: .
V gene: TRBV7-6
J gene: TRBJ1-5
CDR3 protein: CASSRRVNQPQHF
CDR3 DNA: TGTGCCAGCAGCCGGAGGGTCAATCAGCCCCAGCATTTT

D gene: TRBD2
clone size: .
V gene: TRBV10-3
J gene: TRBJ2-7
CDR3 protein: CAISEGLAGRYEQYF
CDR3 DNA: TGTGCCATCAGTGAGGGACTAGCGGGACGCTACGAGCAGTACTTC

D gene: .
clone size: .
V gene: TRBV18
J gene: TRBJ2-3
CDR3 protein: CASSPKKELGTDTQYF
CDR3 DNA: TGTGCCAGCTCACCAAAGAAAGAGTTGGGCACAGATACGCAGTATTTT

D gene: TRBD1
clone size: .
V gene: TRBV9
J gene: TRBJ1-4
CDR3 protein: CASSVSGQGAMRNEKLFF
CDR3 DNA: TGTGCCAGCAGCGTATCCGGACAGGGGGCAATGCGTAATGAAAAACTGTTTTTT

D gene: .
clone size: .
V gene: TRBV28
J gene: TRBJ2-6
CDR3 protein: CASSQQGQFSGANVLTF
CDR3 DNA: TGTGCCAGCAGTCAACAGGGCCAATTCTCTGGGGCCAACGTCCTGACTTTC

D gene: TRBD2
clone size: once
V gene: TRBV10-3
J gene: TRBJ2-7
CDR3 protein: CAISEPGTSSYEQYF
CDR3 DNA: TGTGCCATCAGTGAACCCGGGACTAGCTCCTACGAGCAGTACTTC

D gene: .
clone size: .
V gene: TRBV4-2
J gene: TRBJ1-5
CDR3 protein: CASSHGDRNQPQHF
CDR3 DNA: TGTGCCAGCAGCCACGGAGACAGAAACCAGCCCCAGCATTTT

D gene: .
clone size: .
V gene: TRBV28
J gene: TRBJ2-7
CDR3 protein: CATTRWSVYEQYF
CDR3 DNA: TGTGCCACCACGAGGTGGTCGGTCTACGAGCAGTACTTC

D gene: .
clone size: .
V gene: TRBV19
J gene: TRBJ2-2
CDR3 protein: CASGAGDYLTGELFF
CDR3 DNA: TGTGCCAGTGGAGCCGGAGACTACCTCACCGGGGAGTTGTTTTTT

D gene: TRBD1
clone size: .
V gene: TRBV5-1
J gene: TRBJ1-1
CDR3 protein: CASSLLFIGQGANTEAFF
CDR3 DNA: TGCGCCAGCAGCTTGCTTTTTATAGGACAGGGGGCGAACACTGAAGCTTTCTTT

D gene: TRBD1
clone size: .
V gene: TRBV6-5
J gene: TRBJ1-2
CDR3 protein: CASRGTANYGYTF
CDR3 DNA: TGTGCCAGCAGAGGGACAGCAAACTATGGCTACACCTTC